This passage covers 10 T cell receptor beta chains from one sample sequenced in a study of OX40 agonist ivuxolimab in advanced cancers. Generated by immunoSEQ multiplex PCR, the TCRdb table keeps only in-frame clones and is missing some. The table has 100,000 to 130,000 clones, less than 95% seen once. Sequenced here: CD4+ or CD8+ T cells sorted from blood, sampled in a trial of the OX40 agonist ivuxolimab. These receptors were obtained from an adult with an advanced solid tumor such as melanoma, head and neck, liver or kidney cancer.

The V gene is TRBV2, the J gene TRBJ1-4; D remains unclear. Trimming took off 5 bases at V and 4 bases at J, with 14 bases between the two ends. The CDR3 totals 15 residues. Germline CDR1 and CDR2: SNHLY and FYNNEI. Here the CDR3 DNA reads TGTGCCAGCAGTCTCCTTGTAACACTTAATGAAAAACTGTTTTTT. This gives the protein CASSLLVTLNEKLFF.

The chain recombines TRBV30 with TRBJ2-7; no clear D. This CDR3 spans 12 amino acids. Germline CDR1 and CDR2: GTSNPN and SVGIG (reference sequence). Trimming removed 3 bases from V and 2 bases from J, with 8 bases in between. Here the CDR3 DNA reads TGTGCCTGGAGGTCCCAAACCTACGAGCAGTACTTC. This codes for CAWRSQTYEQYF. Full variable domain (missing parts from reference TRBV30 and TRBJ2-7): SQTIHQWPATLVQPVGSPLSLECTVEGTSNPNLYWYRQAAGRGLQLLFYSVGIGQISSEVPQNLSASRPQDRQFILSSKKLLLSDSGFYLCAWRSQTYEQYFGPGTRLTVT.

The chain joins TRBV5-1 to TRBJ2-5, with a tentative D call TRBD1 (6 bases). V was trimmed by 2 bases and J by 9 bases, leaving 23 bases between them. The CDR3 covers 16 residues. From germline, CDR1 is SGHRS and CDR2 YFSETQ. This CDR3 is CASSLQTDSVFGSQYF. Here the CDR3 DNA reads TGCGCCAGCAGCTTACAAACGGACAGCGTATTCGGGTCCCAGTACTTC.

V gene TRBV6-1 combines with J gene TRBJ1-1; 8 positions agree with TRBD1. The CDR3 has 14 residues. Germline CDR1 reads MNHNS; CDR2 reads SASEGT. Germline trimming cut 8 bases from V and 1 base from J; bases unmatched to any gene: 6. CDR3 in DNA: TGTGCCAGCTTAACCGGGACAGGGAACACTGAAGCTTTCTTT. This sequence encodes CASLTGTGNTEAFF.

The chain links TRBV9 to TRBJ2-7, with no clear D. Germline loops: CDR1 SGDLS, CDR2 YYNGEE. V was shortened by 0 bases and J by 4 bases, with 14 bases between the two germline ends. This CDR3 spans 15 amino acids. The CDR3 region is CASSVGDFGLYEQYF. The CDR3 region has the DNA TGTGCCAGCAGCGTAGGCGACTTTGGCCTTTACGAGCAGTACTTC.

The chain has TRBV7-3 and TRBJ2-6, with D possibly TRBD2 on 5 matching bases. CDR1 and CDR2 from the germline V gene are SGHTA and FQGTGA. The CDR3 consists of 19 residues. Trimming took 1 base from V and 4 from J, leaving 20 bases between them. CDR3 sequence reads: CASSLIPTTRAGGANVLTF. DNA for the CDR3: TGTGCCAGCAGCTTAATACCGACCACGAGGGCCGGCGGGGCCAACGTCCTGACTTTC.

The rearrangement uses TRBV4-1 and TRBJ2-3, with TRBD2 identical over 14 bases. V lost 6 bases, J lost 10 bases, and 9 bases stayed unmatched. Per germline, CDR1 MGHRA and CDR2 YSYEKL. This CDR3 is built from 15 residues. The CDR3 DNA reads TGCGCCAGCAGTTATGCGGGACTAGCGGGAGTGGCGCAGTATTTT. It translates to CASSYAGLAGVAQYF.

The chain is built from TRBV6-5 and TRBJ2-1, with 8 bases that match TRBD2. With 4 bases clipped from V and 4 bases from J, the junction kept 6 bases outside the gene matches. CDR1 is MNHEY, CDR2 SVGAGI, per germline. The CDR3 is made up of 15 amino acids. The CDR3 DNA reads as TGTGCCAGCAGTTGGAGCGGGAGTGTATACAATGAGCAGTTCTTC. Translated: CASSWSGSVYNEQFF.

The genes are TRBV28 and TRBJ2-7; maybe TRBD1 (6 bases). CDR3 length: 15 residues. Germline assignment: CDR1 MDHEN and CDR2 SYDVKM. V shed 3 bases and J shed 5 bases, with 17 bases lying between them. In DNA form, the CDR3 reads TGTGCCAGCAGTTTGGGGGAACAGGGCGGCCACGAGCAGTACTTC. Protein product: CASSLGEQGGHEQYF.

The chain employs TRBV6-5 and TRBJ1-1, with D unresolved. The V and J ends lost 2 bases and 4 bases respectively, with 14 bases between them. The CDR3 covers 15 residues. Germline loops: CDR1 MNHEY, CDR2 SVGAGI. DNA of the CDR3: TGTGCCAGCAGTTACACAATCGTTTTGAGCACTGAAGCTTTCTTT. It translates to CASSYTIVLSTEAFF.